This TCR beta chain came from a study of T-cell memory formation after mild COVID-19. General study results and limits: Day 15 to 85 contracting clones showed balanced CD4/CD8; later expanders leaned CD4+.

The CDR3 runs 14 residues. The ends lost 4 bases at V and 3 bases at J; junction bases unmatched: 2. TCRdb independently ran MiXCR on the 5' RACE reads; one entry per CDR3 protein. The sample has 350,000 to 450,000 distinct CDR3 sequences, 25% to 30% seen once; the top ten hold roughly 14%. This clonotype appeared a few times. The antigen remains unidentified. J is TRBJ1-5 and V is TRBV12-3 or TRBV12-4; TRBD1 matches 8 bases. Material for sequencing was PBMCs or a T cell subset sorted from them (not recorded which). The TCR was taken from an adult woman who had mild COVID-19 (a few samples of this study predate the infection). Cell type and time point are not known. The CDR3 region is CASSSGGFNQPQHF. CDR3 bases: TGTGCCAGCAGTTCAGGGGGCTTCAATCAGCCCCAGCATTTT.